This is a list of T cell receptor beta chains from one sample in a study of memory CD4+ T cells and cytomegalovirus serostatus. Sequencing was performed with immunoSEQ multiplex PCR; in TCRdb, only in-frame clones are kept and a portion is missing. The repertoire holds 35,000 to 50,000 clones, with over 70% as singletons. The sequenced sample consisted of memory CD4+ T cells from blood. The source of these receptors is an adult in good health and CMV-seronegative. The CDR3 runs from the conserved cysteine through the conserved F or W. D genes are given only for firm matches. Expanded clones get a size class; other rows say once, few or many, or leave the size out.

.,TRBV15,once,TRBJ2-5,TGTGCCACCTCACCGGCAGGGAGAGGAGAGACCCAGTACTTC,CATSPAGRGETQYF
.,TRBV18,few,TRBJ1-2,TGTGCCAGCTCACCAACGGTATCAGGACACTATGGCTACACCTTC,CASSPTVSGHYGYTF
.,TRBV5-1,.,TRBJ2-1,TGCGCCAGCAGCTTAGCCAATGAGCAGTTCTTC,CASSLANEQFF
.,TRBV7-2,.,TRBJ2-1,TGTGCCAGCAGCCCCTTTGTGAATAGGCCCGAGCAGTTCTTC,CASSPFVNRPEQFF
.,TRBV7-8,.,TRBJ1-3,TGTGCCAGCAGCTTATCCGACGGCTCTGGAAACACCATATATTTT,CASSLSDGSGNTIYF
TRBD1,TRBV5-1,.,TRBJ2-3,TGCGCCAGCAGCTCCGGGACAGGGTTAGCAGATACGCAGTATTTT,CASSSGTGLADTQYF
.,TRBV6-6,.,TRBJ2-2,TGTGCCAGCAGGGGGTCAAACACCGGGGAGCTGTTTTTT,CASRGSNTGELFF
.,TRBV29-1,.,TRBJ1-6,TGCAGCGTCATTACAGAAGGGAATTCACCCCTCCACTTT,CSVITEGNSPLHF
.,TRBV4-2,.,TRBJ2-6,TGTGCCAGCAGCCAGGCTTTGGCGGAGGGGGCCAACGTCCTGACTTTC,CASSQALAEGANVLTF
.,TRBV14,.,TRBJ1-3,TGTGCCAGCAGCCATAAAATAACCTCTGGAAACACCATATATTTT,CASSHKITSGNTIYF
.,TRBV27,few,TRBJ2-2,TGTGCCAGCAGTTACGGCGGGGAGCTGTTTTTT,CASSYGGELFF
.,TRBV15,.,TRBJ1-6,TGTGCCACCGGAAAGCAGTCCTATAATTCACCCCTCCACTTT,CATGKQSYNSPLHF
.,TRBV6-1,.,TRBJ2-7,TGTGCCAGCAGTGAAGCGCCGGGACCCACCTACGAGCAGTACTTC,CASSEAPGPTYEQYF
.,TRBV5-4,few,TRBJ1-1,TGTGCCAGCAGCTTGAACAGGGTTCGAGACACTGAAGCTTTCTTT,CASSLNRVRDTEAFF
TRBD2,TRBV2,.,TRBJ2-2,TGTGCCAGCAGAGACCGACTAGCGGGGGGGCTGGCGAACACCGGGGAGCTGTTTTTT,CASRDRLAGGLANTGELFF
.,TRBV11-2,.,TRBJ2-1,TGTGCCAGCAGCACTCTCGCGGGGCGTAGGAATGAGCAGTTCTTC,CASSTLAGRRNEQFF
.,TRBV6-1,.,TRBJ2-1,TGTGCCAGCAACCAGGGGATCAATGAGCAGTTCTTC,CASNQGINEQFF
.,TRBV28,.,TRBJ1-1,TGTGCCAGCAGTTCTCGGGGGGCCCGACCCCTGAACACTGAAGCTTTCTTT,CASSSRGARPLNTEAFF
TRBD1,TRBV25-1,few,TRBJ2-2,TGTGCCAGCAGGGCACAGGGGCCCGGGGAGCTGTTTTTT,CASRAQGPGELFF
.,TRBV25-1,.,TRBJ1-4,TGTGCCAGCAGTGTGGGCGACATTGGGGAAAAACTGTTTTTT,CASSVGDIGEKLFF
.,TRBV5-1,.,TRBJ2-3,TGCGCCAGCAGCTTGTGGACAGATACGCAGTATTTT,CASSLWTDTQYF
TRBD1,TRBV30,.,TRBJ1-3,TGTGCCCGAGTTGGACAGGGAGGAAACACCATATATTTT,CARVGQGGNTIYF
TRBD1,TRBV25-1,.,TRBJ1-6,TGTGCCAGCAGGGCCGACAGGGTGGATAATTCACCCCTCCACTTT,CASRADRVDNSPLHF
TRBD1,TRBV25-1,.,TRBJ1-4,TGTGCCAGCAGTGCCGACAGGGTTGGAGAAAAACTGTTTTTT,CASSADRVGEKLFF
.,TRBV14,.,TRBJ1-6,TGTGCCAGCAGCCAATTGACAGTGAATTCACCCCTCCACTTT,CASSQLTVNSPLHF
.,TRBV2,few,TRBJ2-5,TGTGCCCGACAATCTAGTGGGGAGACCCAGTACTTC,CARQSSGETQYF
.,TRBV10-3,.,TRBJ1-2,TGTGCCATTAAGGCTTCAGTCTCAGGGTATGGCTACACCTTC,CAIKASVSGYGYTF
.,TRBV19,once,TRBJ1-1,TGTGCCAGTAGTATAGGTCTCACTGAAGCTTTCTTT,CASSIGLTEAFF
TRBD1,TRBV10-3,.,TRBJ2-3,TGTGCCATCGCCGGGACAGCTCCAGATACGCAGTATTTT,CAIAGTAPDTQYF
TRBD2,TRBV5-1,.,TRBJ2-3,TGCGCCAGCAGGACTGGCGGGGGGGCCCTAAGAGATACGCAGTATTTT,CASRTGGGALRDTQYF
.,TRBV21-1,.,TRBJ1-5,TGTGCCAGCAGCGAACAGGACCCTAGCAATCAGCCCCAGCATTTT,CASSEQDPSNQPQHF
TRBD2,TRBV11-2,.,TRBJ2-3,TGTGCCAGCAGCCAAGATGCGAGCGGGGGACGCACAGATACGCAGTATTTT,CASSQDASGGRTDTQYF
TRBD1,TRBV10-3,.,TRBJ1-2,TGTGCCATCAAAGGACAGGGATTTAACTATGGCTACACCTTC,CAIKGQGFNYGYTF
TRBD1,TRBV11-3,few,TRBJ1-2,TGTGCCAGCAGCTCCGGGACAGGGTCGGGCTACACCTTC,CASSSGTGSGYTF
.,TRBV28,.,TRBJ1-2,TGTGCCAGCAGTTCCCCTCCGGGCAGGGGAAATGGCTACACCTTC,CASSSPPGRGNGYTF
TRBD2,TRBV15,.,TRBJ2-5,TGTGCCACCAGCAGAGAAGGACTAGGAGAGACCCAGTACTTC,CATSREGLGETQYF
.,TRBV27,.,TRBJ1-2,TGTGCCAGCAGGCTCGCTGGGGAGGCTAACTATGGCTACACCTTC,CASRLAGEANYGYTF
.,TRBV5-1,.,TRBJ1-2,TGCGCCAGCAGCTTGGATGGGTGGGGCTACACCTTC,CASSLDGWGYTF
TRBD2,TRBV7-2,.,TRBJ2-5,TGTGCCAGCAGCCAGACTAGCGGGGTTGGATTGGAGACCCAGTACTTC,CASSQTSGVGLETQYF
TRBD1,TRBV5-5,.,TRBJ1-2,TGTGCCAGCAGCTCGGGACAGGGGAGCGGCTACACCTTC,CASSSGQGSGYTF
.,TRBV6-5,.,TRBJ2-7,TGTGCCAGCAGTTCGTTATACGAGCAGTACTTC,CASSSLYEQYF
.,TRBV6-6,.,TRBJ2-3,TGTGCCAGCAGTATTCTCACAGATACGCAGTATTTT,CASSILTDTQYF
.,TRBV7-9,.,TRBJ2-5,TGTGCCAGCAGCCCAGAGGGGATCGCGGAGACCCAGTACTTC,CASSPEGIAETQYF